A single sample is the source of the 10 T cell receptor beta chains below, sequenced in a study of blood T cell repertoires in COVID-19. Profiling relied on immunoSEQ multiplex PCR, and the TCRdb table lists in-frame clones only, not all of them. The repertoire holds more than 95,000 clones, with about 80% as singletons. The sequencing input was peripheral blood. These receptors were collected from an elderly woman with active or convalescent COVID-19.

The chain joins TRBV6-5 to TRBJ1-2; D ambiguous. Germline V CDR1 and CDR2: MNHEY, SVGAGI. The CDR3 length is 12 residues. Trimming pared 6 bases from V and 2 bases from J, leaving 7 bases between. The CDR3 DNA sequence: TGTGCCAGCAGGCACACCAACTATGGCTACACCTTC. It codes for CASRHTNYGYTF.

The chain employs TRBV9 and TRBJ2-5; 7 nucleotides match TRBD1. The germline V gene encodes CDR1 SGDLS and CDR2 YYNGEE. This CDR3 has 15 amino acids. V was clipped by 0 bases and J by 2 bases; unmatched bases: 4. The chain's CDR3 is CASSVDQGVQETQYF. Here the CDR3 DNA reads TGTGCCAGCAGCGTAGATCAGGGGGTTCAAGAGACCCAGTACTTC.

CDR3 in amino acids: CASSLSVLAGPYEQYF. In nucleotides, the CDR3 is TGTGCCAGCAGCTTATCCGTACTAGCGGGCCCCTACGAGCAGTACTTC. V usage is TRBV7-2 and J usage is TRBJ2-7; 9 bases align to TRBD2. There are 16 residues in the CDR3. Per the germline V gene, CDR1 is SGHTA and CDR2 is FQGNSA. J was trimmed by 2 bases and V by 2 bases; bases with no gene match: 7.

The chain combines TRBV28 with TRBJ1-3; unclear D gene. V was cut by 6 bases and J by 1 base, with 10 bases left in between. Per the germline V gene, CDR1 is MDHEN and CDR2 is SYDVKM. The CDR3 has 14 amino acids. The CDR3 bases are TGTGCCAGCAGCGGAGGAGGGTCTGGAAACACCATATATTTT. Translated: CASSGGGSGNTIYF.

The rearrangement uses TRBV18 and TRBJ2-2; 7 nucleotides align to TRBD1. Germline CDR1 and CDR2: KGHSH and LQKENI. V lost 1 base, J lost 2 bases, and 1 base stayed unmatched. This CDR3 is 15 amino acids long. The CDR3 reads CASSPRDSNTGELFF. The DNA for the CDR3 is TGTGCCAGCTCACCACGGGACAGTAACACCGGGGAGCTGTTTTTT.

The gene calls are TRBV19 and TRBJ1-1; D is uncertain. The CDR3 length is 14 residues. Deletions cut 7 bases from V and 4 bases from J, with 16 bases between. Germline V CDR1 and CDR2: LNHDA, SQIVND (reference sequence). The CDR3 reads CASTLAAPGTEAFF. In DNA form, the CDR3 reads TGTGCCAGTACCCTGGCGGCCCCGGGCACTGAAGCTTTCTTT.

There are a few counts of this clone. In DNA form, the CDR3 reads TGTGCCAGCAGTCGAACAGGTTTGGGGGGCTACACCTTC. Residues: CASSRTGLGGYTF. V gene TRBV28 combines with J gene TRBJ1-2; D is possibly TRBD1 (5 bases). With 5 bases removed from V and 8 bases from J, the gap between germline ends came to 15 bases. The CDR3 runs to 13 residues. The germline V gene encodes CDR1 MDHEN and CDR2 SYDVKM.

The chain uses TRBV4-1 and TRBJ2-3; D remains ambiguous. This CDR3 is built from 17 residues. Germline CDR1 reads MGHRA; CDR2 reads YSYEKL. V was cut by 0 bases and J by 1 base, with 14 bases left in between. CDR3 loop: CASSQDPQGEGTDTQYF. DNA of the CDR3: TGCGCCAGCAGCCAAGATCCACAAGGAGAGGGCACAGATACGCAGTATTTT.

V usage is TRBV28 and J usage is TRBJ2-7, with 10 nucleotides matching TRBD2. The germline CDR1 and CDR2 sequences are MDHEN and SYDVKM. The CDR3 has 15 amino acids. Trimming cost V 7 bases and J 6 bases; bases outside gene matches: 12. The CDR3 is CASMRDASGSAEQYF. CDR3 coding DNA: TGTGCCAGCATGAGGGACGCTAGCGGGAGTGCCGAGCAGTACTTC.

The chain combines TRBV14 with TRBJ2-3; D possibly corresponds to TRBD1 (7 bases). V gave up 4 bases and J gave up 5 bases, with 16 bases separating them. This CDR3 has 15 amino acids. CDR1 is SGHDN and CDR2 is FVKESK in the germline V gene. The chain's CDR3 is CASSRVRGDGDTQYF. CDR3 sequence (DNA): TGTGCCAGCAGCCGAGTCAGGGGGGATGGAGATACGCAGTATTTT.